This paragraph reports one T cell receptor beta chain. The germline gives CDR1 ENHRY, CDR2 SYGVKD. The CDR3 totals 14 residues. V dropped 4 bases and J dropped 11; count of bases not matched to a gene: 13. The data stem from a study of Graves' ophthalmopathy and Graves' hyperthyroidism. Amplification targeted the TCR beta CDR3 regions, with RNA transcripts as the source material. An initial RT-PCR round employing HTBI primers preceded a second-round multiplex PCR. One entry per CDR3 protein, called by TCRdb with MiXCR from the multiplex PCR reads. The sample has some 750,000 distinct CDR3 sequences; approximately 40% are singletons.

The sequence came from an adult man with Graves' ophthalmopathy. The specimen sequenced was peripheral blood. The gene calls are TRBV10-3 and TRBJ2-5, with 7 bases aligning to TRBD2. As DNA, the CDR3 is TGTGCCATCAGTGGGGCTAGCGGCTCGTTTAAGCAGTACTTC. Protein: CAISGASGSFKQYF.